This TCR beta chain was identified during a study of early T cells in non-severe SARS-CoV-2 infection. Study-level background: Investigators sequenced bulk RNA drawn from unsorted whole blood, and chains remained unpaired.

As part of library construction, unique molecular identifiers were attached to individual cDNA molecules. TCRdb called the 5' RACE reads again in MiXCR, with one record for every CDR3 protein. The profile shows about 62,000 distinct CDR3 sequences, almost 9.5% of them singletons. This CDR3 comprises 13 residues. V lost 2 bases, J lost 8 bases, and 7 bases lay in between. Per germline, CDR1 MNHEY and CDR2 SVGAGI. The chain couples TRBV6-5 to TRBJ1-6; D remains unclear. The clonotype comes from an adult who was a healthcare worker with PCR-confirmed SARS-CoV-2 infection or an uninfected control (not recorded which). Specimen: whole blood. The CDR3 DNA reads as TGTGCCAGCAGTTACCAGCACGATTCACCCCTCCACTTT. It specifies CASSYQHDSPLHF.